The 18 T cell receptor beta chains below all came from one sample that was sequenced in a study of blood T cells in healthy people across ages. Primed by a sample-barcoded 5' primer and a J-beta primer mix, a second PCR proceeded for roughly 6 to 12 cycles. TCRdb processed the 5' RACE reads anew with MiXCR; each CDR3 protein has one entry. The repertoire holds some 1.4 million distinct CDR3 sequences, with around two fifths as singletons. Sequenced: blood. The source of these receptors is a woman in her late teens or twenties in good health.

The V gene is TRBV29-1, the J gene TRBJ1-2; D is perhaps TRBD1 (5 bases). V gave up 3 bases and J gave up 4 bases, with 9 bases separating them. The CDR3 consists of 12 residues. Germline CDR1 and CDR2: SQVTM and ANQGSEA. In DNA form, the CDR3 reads TGCAGCGTTGATTCGCAGGGCTATGGCTACACCTTC. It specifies CSVDSQGYGYTF. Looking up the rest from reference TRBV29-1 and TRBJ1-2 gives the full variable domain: SAVISQKPSRDICQRGTSLTIQCQVDSQVTMMFWYRQQPGQSLTLIATANQGSEATYESGFVIDKFPISRPNLTFSTLTVSNMSPEDSSIYLCSVDSQGYGYTFGSGTRLTVV.

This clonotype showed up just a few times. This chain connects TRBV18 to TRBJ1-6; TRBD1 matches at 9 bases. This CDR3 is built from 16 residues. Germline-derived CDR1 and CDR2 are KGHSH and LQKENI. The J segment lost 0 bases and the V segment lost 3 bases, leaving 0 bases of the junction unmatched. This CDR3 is CASSPDRGSYNSPLHF. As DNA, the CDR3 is TGTGCCAGCTCACCGGACAGGGGCTCCTATAATTCACCCCTCCACTTT.

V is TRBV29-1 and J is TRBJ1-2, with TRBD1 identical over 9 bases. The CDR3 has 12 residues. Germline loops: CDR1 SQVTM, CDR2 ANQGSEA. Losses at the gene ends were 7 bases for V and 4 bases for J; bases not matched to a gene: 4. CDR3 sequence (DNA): TGCAGCGCCATGACAGGGGGCTATGGCTACACCTTC. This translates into CSAMTGGYGYTF.

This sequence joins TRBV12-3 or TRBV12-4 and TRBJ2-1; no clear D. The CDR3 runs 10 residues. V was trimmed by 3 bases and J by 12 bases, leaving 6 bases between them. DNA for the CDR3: TGTGCCAGCAGTTTGATGGGGCAGTTCTTC. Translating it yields CASSLMGQFF.

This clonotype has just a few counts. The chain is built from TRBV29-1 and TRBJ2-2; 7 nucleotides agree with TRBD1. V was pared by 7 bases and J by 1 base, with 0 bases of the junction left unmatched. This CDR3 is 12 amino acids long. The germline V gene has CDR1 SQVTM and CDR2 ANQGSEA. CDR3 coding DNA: TGCAGCGGACAGGGGAACACCGGGGAGCTGTTTTTT. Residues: CSGQGNTGELFF.

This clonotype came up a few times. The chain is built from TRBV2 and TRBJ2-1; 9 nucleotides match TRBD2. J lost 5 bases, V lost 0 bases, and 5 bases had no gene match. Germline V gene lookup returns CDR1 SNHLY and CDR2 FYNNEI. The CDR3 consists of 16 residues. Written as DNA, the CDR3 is TGTGCCAGCAGTGAAGCGGCGGGGGGGCCGAACAATGAGCAGTTCTTC. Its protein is CASSEAAGGPNNEQFF.

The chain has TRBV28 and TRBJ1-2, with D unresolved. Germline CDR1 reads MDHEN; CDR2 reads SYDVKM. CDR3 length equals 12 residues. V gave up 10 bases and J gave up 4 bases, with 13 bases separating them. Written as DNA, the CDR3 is TGTGCCACCACGGAAAACAGCTATGGCTACACCTTC. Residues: CATTENSYGYTF.

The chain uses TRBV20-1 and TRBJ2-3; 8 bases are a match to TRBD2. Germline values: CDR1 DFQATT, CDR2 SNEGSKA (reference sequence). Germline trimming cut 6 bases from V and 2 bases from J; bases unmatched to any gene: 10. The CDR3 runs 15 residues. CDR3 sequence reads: CSAPSSGGVTDTQYF. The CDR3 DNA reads TGCAGTGCCCCCTCATCGGGGGGGGTCACAGATACGCAGTATTTT.

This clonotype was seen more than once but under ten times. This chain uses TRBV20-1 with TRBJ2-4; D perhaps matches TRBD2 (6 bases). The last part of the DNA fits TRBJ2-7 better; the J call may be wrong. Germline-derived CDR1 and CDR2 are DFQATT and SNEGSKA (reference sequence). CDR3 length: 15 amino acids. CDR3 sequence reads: CSARDRRGVAYEQYF. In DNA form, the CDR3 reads TGCAGTGCTAGAGATCGGAGGGGTGTAGCCTACGAGCAGTACTTC.

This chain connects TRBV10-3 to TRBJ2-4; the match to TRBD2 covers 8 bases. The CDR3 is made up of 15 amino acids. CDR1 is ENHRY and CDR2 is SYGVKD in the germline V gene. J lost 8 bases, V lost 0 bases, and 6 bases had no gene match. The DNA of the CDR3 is TGTGCCATCAGTGAGTCTGGCAGCGGGGGTTACATTCAGTACTTC. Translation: CAISESGSGGYIQYF.

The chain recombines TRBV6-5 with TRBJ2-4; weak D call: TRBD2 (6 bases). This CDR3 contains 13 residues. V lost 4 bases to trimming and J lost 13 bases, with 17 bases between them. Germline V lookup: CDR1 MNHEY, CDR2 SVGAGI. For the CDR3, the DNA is TGTGCCAGCAGTTCGTCCGTTTCGGGGGTGCAGTACTTC. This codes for CASSSSVSGVQYF.

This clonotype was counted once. CDR3: CASSPHGLAGVSYEQYF. The CDR3 coding sequence is TGTGCCAGCAGTCCCCACGGACTAGCGGGGGTGTCCTACGAGCAGTACTTC. This sequence joins TRBV12-3 or TRBV12-4 and TRBJ2-5, with 13 bases that match TRBD2. The end of the DNA fits TRBJ2-7 better, so the J call may be wrong. This CDR3 contains 17 residues.

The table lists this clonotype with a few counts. As DNA, the CDR3 is TGTGCCAGCAGCTTAGGCCTAGCGTACGACAATGAGCAGTTCTTC. The encoded protein is CASSLGLAYDNEQFF. The chain carries TRBV7-2 and TRBJ2-1, with a weak D call TRBD2 (6 bases). The ends were cut back, 1 base at V and 5 bases at J, with 12 bases in the middle. Germline V gene sequence: CDR1 SGHTA, CDR2 FQGNSA. CDR3 length equals 15 residues.

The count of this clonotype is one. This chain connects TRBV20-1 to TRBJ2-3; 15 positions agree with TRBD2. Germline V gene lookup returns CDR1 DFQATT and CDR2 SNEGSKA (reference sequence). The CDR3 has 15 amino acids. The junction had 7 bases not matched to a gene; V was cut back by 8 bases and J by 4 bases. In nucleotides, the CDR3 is TGCAGTCGGACTAGCGGGGGGGCCGGACCAGATACGCAGTATTTT. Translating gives CSRTSGGAGPDTQYF.

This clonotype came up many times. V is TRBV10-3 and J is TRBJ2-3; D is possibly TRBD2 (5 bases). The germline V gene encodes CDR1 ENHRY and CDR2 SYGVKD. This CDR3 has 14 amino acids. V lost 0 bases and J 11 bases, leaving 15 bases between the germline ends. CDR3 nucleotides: TGTGCCATCAGTGAGTCGGTTAGCGTGCACGTGCAGTATTTT. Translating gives CAISESVSVHVQYF.

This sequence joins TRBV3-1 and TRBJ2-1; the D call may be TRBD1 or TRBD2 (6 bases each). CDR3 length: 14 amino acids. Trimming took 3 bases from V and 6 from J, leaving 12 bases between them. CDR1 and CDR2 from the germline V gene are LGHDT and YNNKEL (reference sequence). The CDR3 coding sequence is TGTGCCAGCAGCCACAATACGGGGGCCAATGAGCAGTTCTTC. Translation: CASSHNTGANEQFF.

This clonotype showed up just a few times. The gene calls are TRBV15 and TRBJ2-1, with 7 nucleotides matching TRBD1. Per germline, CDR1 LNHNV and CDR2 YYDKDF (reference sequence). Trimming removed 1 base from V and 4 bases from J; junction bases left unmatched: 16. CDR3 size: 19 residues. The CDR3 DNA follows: TGTGCCACCAGCAGAGTTGGTTTGATAACAGGGGTTAAGTACAATGAGCAGTTCTTC. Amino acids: CATSRVGLITGVKYNEQFF.

DNA of the CDR3: TGTGCCAGCAGCTCGGACAGGGGATCTCATCAGCCCCAGCATTTT. The encoded protein is CASSSDRGSHQPQHF. The J gene is TRBJ1-5, the V gene TRBV7-2; TRBD1 agrees at 9 bases. CDR1 is SGHTA, CDR2 FQGNSA, per germline. The CDR3 has 15 residues. Trimming at V came to 4 bases and at J to 5 bases, leaving 6 bases not matched to a gene.